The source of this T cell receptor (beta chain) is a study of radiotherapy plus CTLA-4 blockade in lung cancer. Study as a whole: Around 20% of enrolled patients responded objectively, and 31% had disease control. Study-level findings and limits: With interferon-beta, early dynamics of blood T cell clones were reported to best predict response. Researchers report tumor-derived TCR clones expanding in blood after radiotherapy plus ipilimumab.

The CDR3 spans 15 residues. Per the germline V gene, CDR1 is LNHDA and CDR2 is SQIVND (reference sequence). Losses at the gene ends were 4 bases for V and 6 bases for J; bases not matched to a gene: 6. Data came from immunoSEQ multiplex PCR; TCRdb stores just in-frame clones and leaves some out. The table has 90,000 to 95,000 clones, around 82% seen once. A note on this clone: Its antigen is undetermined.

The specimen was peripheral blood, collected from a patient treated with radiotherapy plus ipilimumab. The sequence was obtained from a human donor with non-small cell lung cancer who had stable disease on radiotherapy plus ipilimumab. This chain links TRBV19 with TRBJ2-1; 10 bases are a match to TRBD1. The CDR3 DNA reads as TGTGCCAGTAGTAGACGGACAGGGGGTAGCAATGAGCAGTTCTTC. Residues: CASSRRTGGSNEQFF. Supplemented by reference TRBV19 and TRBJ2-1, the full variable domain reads DGGITQSPKYLFRKEGQNVTLSCEQNLNHDAMYWYRQDPGQGLRLIYYSQIVNDFQKGDIAEGYSVSREKKESFPLTVTSAQKNPTAFYLCASSRRTGGSNEQFFGPGTRLTVL.